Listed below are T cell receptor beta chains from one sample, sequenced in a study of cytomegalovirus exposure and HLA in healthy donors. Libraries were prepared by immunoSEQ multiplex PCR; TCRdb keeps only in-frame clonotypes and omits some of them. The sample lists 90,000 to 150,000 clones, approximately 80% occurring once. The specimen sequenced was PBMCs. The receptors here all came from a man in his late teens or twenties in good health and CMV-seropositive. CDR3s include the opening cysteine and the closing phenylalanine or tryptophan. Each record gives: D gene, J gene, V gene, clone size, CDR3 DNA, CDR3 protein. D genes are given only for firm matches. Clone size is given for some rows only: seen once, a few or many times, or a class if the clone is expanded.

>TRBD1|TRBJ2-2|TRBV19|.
TGTGCCAGTAGCATGACAGGGGAGATGGGCACCGGGGAGCTGTTTTTT
CASSMTGEMGTGELFF
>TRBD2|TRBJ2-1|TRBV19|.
TGTGCCAGTAGTAAGGGGAGGCTAGCGGGGTACAATGAGCAGTTCTTC
CASSKGRLAGYNEQFF
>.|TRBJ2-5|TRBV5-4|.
TGTGCCAGCAGCTCCTACCAAGAGACCCAGTACTTC
CASSSYQETQYF
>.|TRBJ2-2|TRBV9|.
TGTGCCAGCAGCCCCGCCGGCGGCACCGGGGAGCTGTTTTTT
CASSPAGGTGELFF
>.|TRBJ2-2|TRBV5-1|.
TGCGCCAGCAGCCTACGACTGAGGCCCTCGAACACCGGGGAGCTGTTTTTT
CASSLRLRPSNTGELFF
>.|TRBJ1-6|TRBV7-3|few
TGTGCCAGCAGCTTCGGCGGGAATTCACCCCTCCACTTT
CASSFGGNSPLHF
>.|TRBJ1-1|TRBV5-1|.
TGCGCCAGCAGCCTGAGGGACAAGAGGTACACTGAAGCTTTCTTT
CASSLRDKRYTEAFF
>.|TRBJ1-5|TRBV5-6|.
TGTGCCAGCAGCTTGCGAGCCAATCAGCCCCAGCATTTT
CASSLRANQPQHF
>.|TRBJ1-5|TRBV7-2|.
TGTGCCAGCAGCGGAGGGACGGGAGGGGATCAGCCCCAGCATTTT
CASSGGTGGDQPQHF
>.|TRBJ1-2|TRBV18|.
TGTGCCAGCTCACCACCGTTAGGGGAACATGGCTACACCTTC
CASSPPLGEHGYTF
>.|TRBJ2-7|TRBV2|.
TGTGCCAGCAGCCTGACAGTCTACGAGCAGTACTTC
CASSLTVYEQYF
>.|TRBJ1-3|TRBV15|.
TGTGCCACCAGCAGAGTGCAGGGTACCTCTGGAAACACCATATATTTT
CATSRVQGTSGNTIYF
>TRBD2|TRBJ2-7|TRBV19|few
TGTGCCAGTAGTGCACTAGCGGGGAGCTACGAGCAGTACTTC
CASSALAGSYEQYF
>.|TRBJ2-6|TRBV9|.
TGTGCCAGCAGCCCCTCCTCTGGGGCCAACGTCCTGACTTTC
CASSPSSGANVLTF
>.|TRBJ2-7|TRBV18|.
TGTGCCAGCTCACCATCATCCACAGGGCAAACCTACGAGCAGTACTTC
CASSPSSTGQTYEQYF
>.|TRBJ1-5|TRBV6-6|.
TGTGCCAGCAGTCCTTCGACAGCTCATAGCAATCAGCCCCAGCATTTT
CASSPSTAHSNQPQHF
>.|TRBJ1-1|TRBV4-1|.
TGCGCCAGCAGCCAAGATTTCGCAGCTGCCCTTCGGGGAGCTGAAGCTTTCTTT
CASSQDFAAALRGAEAFF
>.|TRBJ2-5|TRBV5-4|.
TGTGCCAGCAGCTTGGTAGCCGCGGGGCAAGAGACCCAGTACTTC
CASSLVAAGQETQYF
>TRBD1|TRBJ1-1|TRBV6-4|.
TGTGCCAGCAGCGAACAGGGGGGGGTCACTGAAGCTTTCTTT
CASSEQGGVTEAFF
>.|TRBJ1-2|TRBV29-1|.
TGCAGCGTTGAGGCGGGGGAGTATGGCTACACCTTC
CSVEAGEYGYTF
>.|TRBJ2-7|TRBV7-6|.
TGTGCCAGCAGCCTAAGGGGGGGGGTGGGAATATACGAGCAGTACTTC
CASSLRGGVGIYEQYF
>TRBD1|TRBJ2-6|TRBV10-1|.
TGCGCCAGCAGTGAAGACAGGGGGAGCTCTGGGGCCAACGGCCTGACTTTC
CASSEDRGSSGANGLTF
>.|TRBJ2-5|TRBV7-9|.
TGTGCCAGCAGCCCGTCCGGGACTGAGTGGGAGACCCAGTACTTC
CASSPSGTEWETQYF
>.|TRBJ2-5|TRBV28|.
TGTGCCAGCAGTTCCGCCCCGGGACTGCGACAAGAGACCCAGTACTTC
CASSSAPGLRQETQYF
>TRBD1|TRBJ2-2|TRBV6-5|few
TGTGCCAGCAGTTACCTAGGACAGGGATCCGGGGAGCTGTTTTTT
CASSYLGQGSGELFF
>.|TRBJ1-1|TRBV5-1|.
TGCGCCAGCAGCCTCAGGGGCCCGAGGGGAAACACTGAAGCTTTCTTT
CASSLRGPRGNTEAFF
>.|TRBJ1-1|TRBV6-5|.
TGTGCCAGCAGTTACCTCACAGGGAAGATCACTGAAGCTTTCTTT
CASSYLTGKITEAFF
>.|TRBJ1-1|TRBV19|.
TGTGCCAGTAGTCCCTCCAGACAGGTTAACACTGAAGCTTTCTTT
CASSPSRQVNTEAFF
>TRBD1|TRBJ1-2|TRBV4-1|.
TGCGCCAGCAGCCAAGCCTCCGGGACAGCCTATGGCTACACCTTC
CASSQASGTAYGYTF
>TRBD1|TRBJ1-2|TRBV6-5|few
TGTGCCACCCCTGGGACAGGGCCCTATGGCTACACCTTC
CATPGTGPYGYTF
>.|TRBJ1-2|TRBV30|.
TGTGCCTGGAGTGTAACTTGGTTTACTAACTATGGCTACACCTTC
CAWSVTWFTNYGYTF
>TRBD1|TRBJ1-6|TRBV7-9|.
TGTGCCAGCACCCGGGGGGACAGGGTTAATTCACCCCTCCACTTT
CASTRGDRVNSPLHF
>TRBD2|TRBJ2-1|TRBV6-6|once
TGTGCCAGCAGTTTATCGGGGGGATCCTCCTACAATGAGCAGTTCTTC
CASSLSGGSSYNEQFF
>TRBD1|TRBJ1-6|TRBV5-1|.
TGCGCCAGCAGCTTGGCCGGTAGTTACAGGGGGCAATCACCCCTCCACTTT
CASSLAGSYRGQSPLHF
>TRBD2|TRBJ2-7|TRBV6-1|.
TGTGCCAGCAGTGAAACCAGCGGGGCACCCTACGAGCAGTACTTC
CASSETSGAPYEQYF
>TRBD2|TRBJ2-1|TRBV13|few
TGTGCCAGCAGCTTAATAGCGGGAGAAGACAATGAGCAGTTCTTC
CASSLIAGEDNEQFF
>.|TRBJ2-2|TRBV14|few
TGTGCCAGCAGCCCGCGGCTAGCTTACACCGGGGAGCTGTTTTTT
CASSPRLAYTGELFF
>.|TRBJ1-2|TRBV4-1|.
TGCGCCAGCAGCCAGGTGCCGGGACGGGGGGACCAATTTCCCTATGGCTACACCTTC
CASSQVPGRGDQFPYGYTF
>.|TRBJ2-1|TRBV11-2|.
TGTGCCAGCAGCTTAGAAGGCGGATACAATGAGCAGTTCTTC
CASSLEGGYNEQFF
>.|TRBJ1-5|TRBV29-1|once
TGCAGCATTGGGGACTACCTCAATCAGCCCCAGCATTTT
CSIGDYLNQPQHF
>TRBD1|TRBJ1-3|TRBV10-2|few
TGCGCCAGCAGTGAGTCTGGGACAGGGGTCTCTGGAAACACCACATATTTT
CASSESGTGVSGNTTYF
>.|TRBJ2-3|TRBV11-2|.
TGTGCCAGCAGCTTTGATTGGGAGTTTTGGGGAGGATCAGATACGCAGTATTTT
CASSFDWEFWGGSDTQYF
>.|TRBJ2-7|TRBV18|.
TGTGCCAGCTCACCCACCCGGACAGACTACGAGCAGTACTTC
CASSPTRTDYEQYF
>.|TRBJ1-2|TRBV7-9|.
TGTGCCAGCAGCCCCGACAGTGCTTATGGCTACACCTTC
CASSPDSAYGYTF
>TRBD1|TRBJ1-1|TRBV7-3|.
TGTGCCAGCAGCCCCAGGGGGCGCCTCGAAGCTTTCTTT
CASSPRGRLEAFF
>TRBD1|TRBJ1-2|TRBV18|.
TGTGCCAGCTCACCTACAGGGGAAGTCTTATATGGCTATGGCTACACCTTC
CASSPTGEVLYGYGYTF
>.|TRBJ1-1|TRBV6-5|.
TGTGCCAGCAGTCAAGCGAACACTGAAGCTTTCTTT
CASSQANTEAFF
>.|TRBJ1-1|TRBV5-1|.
TGCGCCAGCAGCTCCGGGGGAGTCATGAACACTGAAGCTTTCTTT
CASSSGGVMNTEAFF
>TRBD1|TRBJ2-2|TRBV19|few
TGTGCCAGTCGGACAGGGAGTCGTATCGGGGAGCTGTTTTTT
CASRTGSRIGELFF
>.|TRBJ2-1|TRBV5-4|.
TGTGCCAGCAGCCCACAACTAGGGAACAATGAGCAGTTCTTC
CASSPQLGNNEQFF
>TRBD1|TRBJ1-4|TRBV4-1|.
TGCGCCAGCAGCCAACCACGGACAGGTCTAAATGAAAAACTGTTTTTT
CASSQPRTGLNEKLFF
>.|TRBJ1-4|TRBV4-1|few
TGCGCCAGCAGCCCACGGGAGGGGTCTGAAAAACTGTTTTTT
CASSPREGSEKLFF
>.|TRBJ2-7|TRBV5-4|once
TGTGCCAGCAGCTTAACTTTTACCACCTACGAGCAGTACTTC
CASSLTFTTYEQYF
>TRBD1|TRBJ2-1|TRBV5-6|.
TGTGCCAGCACCAAGGACAGGTTCTATGAGCAGTTCTTC
CASTKDRFYEQFF
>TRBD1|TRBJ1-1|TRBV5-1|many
TGCGCCAGCAGCGGCCGGACAGGGTCGAACACTGAAGCTTTCTTT
CASSGRTGSNTEAFF
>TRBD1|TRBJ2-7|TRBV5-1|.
TGCGCCAGCAGCTTGTTCCCCGGGACAGGGAGCTACGAGCAGTACTTC
CASSLFPGTGSYEQYF
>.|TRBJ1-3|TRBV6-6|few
TGTGCCAGCAGTCCCAGGCCCGCCGACACCATATATTTT
CASSPRPADTIYF
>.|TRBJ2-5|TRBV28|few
TGTGCCAGCAGTTTATGGCAGGGGGGAGAGACCCAGTACTTC
CASSLWQGGETQYF